These T cell receptor beta chains were read from a single sample in a study of early stage breast cancer tumors. Assay: immunoSEQ multiplex PCR; the TCRdb copy retains only in-frame clones and omits some. Of approximately 75,000 clones in the sample, approximately 80% were seen once. Sequencing input: blood. The receptors derive from a person in their 40s with breast cancer. CDR3s include the opening cysteine and the closing phenylalanine or tryptophan. Fields, in order: J gene, V gene, CDR3 protein.

TRBJ2-7,TRBV25-1,CASSPQPDRTGNEQYF
TRBJ2-1,TRBV6-5,CASSLSVGPYNEQFF
TRBJ2-3,TRBV19,CASSIGGTDTQYF
TRBJ1-1,TRBV28,CASSLEGAYEAFF
TRBJ2-2,TRBV5-1,CASSLAGSGGELFF
TRBJ2-1,TRBV9,CASSVSGRGYNEQFF
TRBJ2-2,TRBV5-8,CASSLGDRGTGELFF
TRBJ2-1,TRBV6-5,CASSADSLYNEQFF
TRBJ2-7,TRBV2,CASSRTSGSIPYEQYF
TRBJ2-3,TRBV9,CASSAQSGSTDTQYF
TRBJ2-7,TRBV28,CASSSPPGGRGYEQYF
TRBJ2-7,TRBV2,CASIGIPGQYYEQYF
TRBJ2-5,TRBV4-1,CASSQGAQLTQYF
TRBJ2-3,TRBV5-1,CASSLMTGTDTQYF
TRBJ1-4,TRBV7-2,CASSLGRVATNEKLFF
TRBJ1-4,TRBV7-3,CASSFEPLNEKLFF
TRBJ1-5,TRBV15,CATSRESGGYQPQHF
TRBJ2-1,TRBV5-1,CASSFRTGTGDEQFF
TRBJ1-2,TRBV6-1,CASSESGRDYGYTF
TRBJ2-1,TRBV19,CASSPTGGSEHEQFF
TRBJ2-7,TRBV15,CATSSYRDRGLYEQYF
TRBJ1-1,TRBV10-2,CASSELGGRRANTEAFF
TRBJ1-2,TRBV19,CARPVGYTF
TRBJ2-1,TRBV5-1,CASSLARRPYNEQFF
TRBJ2-7,TRBV28,CASGCRGCDEQYF
TRBJ1-1,TRBV30,CAGTDREKMNTEAFF
TRBJ1-1,TRBV19,CASIGRGANTEAFF
TRBJ1-1,TRBV7-8,CASSLGPTEAFF
TRBJ2-7,TRBV19,CASSGQGLSYEQYF
TRBJ2-5,TRBV5-1,CASRSWENKETQYF
TRBJ2-7,TRBV28,CASSLLRAGEQYF
TRBJ1-4,TRBV5-1,CASSLATGVNEKLFF
TRBJ1-5,TRBV28,CASRGPGRGNQPQHF
TRBJ1-2,TRBV29-1,CSAARGPYGYTF
TRBJ1-1,TRBV10-3,CAISEDRRNTEAFF
TRBJ2-1,TRBV5-1,CASSWDGQGSYNEQFF
TRBJ2-1,TRBV5-3,CARMITGTGSYNEQFF
TRBJ2-3,TRBV6-1,CASTGGGQNTDTQYF
TRBJ2-3,TRBV5-4,CASSLKDTQYF
TRBJ2-2,TRBV9,CASSVPAGGRNTGELFF
TRBJ2-3,TRBV7-6,CASSLEAWRTDTQYF
TRBJ1-2,TRBV28,CASSLNTAGGYTF
TRBJ2-4,TRBV11-1,CASSQGTSGRNIQYF
TRBJ1-5,TRBV18,CASSRGTGGNQPQHF
TRBJ1-1,TRBV28,CASSPHYGMNTEAFF
TRBJ1-2,TRBV25-1,CASSEGTQGTNYGYTF
TRBJ1-2,TRBV5-6,CASSPGSYGYTF
TRBJ2-1,TRBV6-5,CASSYARSGNEQFF
TRBJ1-2,TRBV7-3,CASSRDGNYGYTF
TRBJ2-1,TRBV9,CASSELTSGNSNEQFF
TRBJ2-7,TRBV29-1,CSVDPGTGGSEQYF
TRBJ1-4,TRBV5-5,CASSFGRDSQNEKLFF
TRBJ1-3,TRBV6-5,CASRPGVRTGNTIYF
TRBJ2-3,TRBV7-2,CASSLQGGGVDTQYF
TRBJ1-1,TRBV5-6,CASSLHKSGPAEAFF